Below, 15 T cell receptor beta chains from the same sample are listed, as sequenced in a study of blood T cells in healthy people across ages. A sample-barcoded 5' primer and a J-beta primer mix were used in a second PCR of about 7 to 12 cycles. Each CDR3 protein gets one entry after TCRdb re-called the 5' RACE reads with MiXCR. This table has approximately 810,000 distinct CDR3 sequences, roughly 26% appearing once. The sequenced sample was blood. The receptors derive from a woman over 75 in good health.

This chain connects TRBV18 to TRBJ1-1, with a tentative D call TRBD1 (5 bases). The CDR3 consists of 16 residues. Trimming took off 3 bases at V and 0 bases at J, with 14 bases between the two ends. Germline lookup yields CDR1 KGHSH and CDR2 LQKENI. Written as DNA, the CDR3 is TGTGCCAGCTCACCCCGGGGAGACAGCATGAACACTGAAGCTTTCTTT. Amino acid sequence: CASSPRGDSMNTEAFF. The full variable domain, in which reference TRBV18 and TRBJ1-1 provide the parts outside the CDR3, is NAGVMQNPRHLVRRRGQEARLRCSPMKGHSHVYWYRQLPEEGLKFMVYLQKENIIDESGMPKERFSAEFPKEGPSILRIQQVVRGDSAAYFCASSPRGDSMNTEAFFGQGTRLTVV.

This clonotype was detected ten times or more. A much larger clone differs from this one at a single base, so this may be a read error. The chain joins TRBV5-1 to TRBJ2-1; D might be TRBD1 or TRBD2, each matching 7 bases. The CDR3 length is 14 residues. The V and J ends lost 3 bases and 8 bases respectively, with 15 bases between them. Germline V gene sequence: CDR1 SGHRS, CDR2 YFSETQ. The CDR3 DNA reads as TGCGCCAGCAGCTGGGGGGGACAGCAATATGAGCAGTTCTTC. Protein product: CASSWGGQQYEQFF.

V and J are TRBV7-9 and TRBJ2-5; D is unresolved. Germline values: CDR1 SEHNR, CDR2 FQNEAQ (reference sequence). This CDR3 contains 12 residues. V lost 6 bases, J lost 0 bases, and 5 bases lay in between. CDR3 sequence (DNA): TGTGCCAGCAGAGAGAACCAAGAGACCCAGTACTTC. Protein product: CASRENQETQYF.

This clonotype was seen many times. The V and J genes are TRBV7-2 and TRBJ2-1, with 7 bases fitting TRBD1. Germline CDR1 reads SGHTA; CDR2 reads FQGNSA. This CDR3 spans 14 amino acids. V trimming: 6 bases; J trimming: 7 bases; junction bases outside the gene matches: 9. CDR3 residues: CASRPLKGANEQFF. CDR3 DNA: TGTGCCAGCAGGCCCCTAAAGGGGGCAAATGAGCAGTTCTTC.

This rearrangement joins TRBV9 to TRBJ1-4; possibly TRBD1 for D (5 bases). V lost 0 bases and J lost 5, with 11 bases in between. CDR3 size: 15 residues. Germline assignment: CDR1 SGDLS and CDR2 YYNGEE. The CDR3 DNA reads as TGTGCCAGCAGCGTAGGTGTGGGGGAGAATGAAAAACTGTTTTTT. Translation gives CASSVGVGENEKLFF.

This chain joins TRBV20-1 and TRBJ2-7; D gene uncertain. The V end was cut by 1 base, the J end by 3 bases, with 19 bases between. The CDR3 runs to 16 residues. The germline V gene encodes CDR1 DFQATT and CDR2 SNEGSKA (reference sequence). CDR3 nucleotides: TGCAGTGCTAGAGGTTTGGGCCAGGATAAGTACTACGAGCAGTACTTC. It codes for CSARGLGQDKYYEQYF.

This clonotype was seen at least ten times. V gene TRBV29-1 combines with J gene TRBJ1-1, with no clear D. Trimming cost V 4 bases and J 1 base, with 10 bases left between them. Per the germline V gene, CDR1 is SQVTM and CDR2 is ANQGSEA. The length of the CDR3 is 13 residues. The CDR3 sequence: CSVGRIGNTEAFF. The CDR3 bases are TGCAGCGTTGGGAGGATAGGGAACACTGAAGCTTTCTTT.

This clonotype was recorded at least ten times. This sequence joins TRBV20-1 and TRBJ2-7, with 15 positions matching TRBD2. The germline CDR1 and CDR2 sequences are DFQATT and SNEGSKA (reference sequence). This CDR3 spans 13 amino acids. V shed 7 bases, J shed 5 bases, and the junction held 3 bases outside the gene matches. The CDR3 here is CSGTSGGAHEQYF. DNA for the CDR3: TGCAGTGGGACTAGCGGGGGGGCCCACGAGCAGTACTTC.

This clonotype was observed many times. Here the CDR3 DNA reads TGTGCCATCAGTGAGTCGGTTGTGGAGACCCAGTACTTC. Translation: CAISESVVETQYF. V is TRBV10-3 and J is TRBJ2-5; D remains unclear. Trimming took 0 bases from V and 5 from J, leaving 7 bases between them. This CDR3 has 13 residues. Germline V gene data show CDR1 as ENHRY and CDR2 as SYGVKD.

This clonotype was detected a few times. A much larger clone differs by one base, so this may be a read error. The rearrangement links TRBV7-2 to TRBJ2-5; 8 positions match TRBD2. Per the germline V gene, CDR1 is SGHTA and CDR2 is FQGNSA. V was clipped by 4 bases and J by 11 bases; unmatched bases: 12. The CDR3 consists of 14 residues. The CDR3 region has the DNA TGTGCCAGCAGCTCCCCCCGGGGGGGCAAAGAGCAGTACTTC. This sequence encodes CASSSPRGGKEQYF. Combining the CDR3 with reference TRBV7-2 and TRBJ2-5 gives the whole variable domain GAGVSQSPSNKVTEKGKDVELRCDPISGHTALYWYRQSLGQGLEFLIYFQGNSAPDKSGLPSDRFSAERTGGSVSTLTIQRTQQEDSAVYLCASSSPRGGKEQYFGPGTRLLVL.

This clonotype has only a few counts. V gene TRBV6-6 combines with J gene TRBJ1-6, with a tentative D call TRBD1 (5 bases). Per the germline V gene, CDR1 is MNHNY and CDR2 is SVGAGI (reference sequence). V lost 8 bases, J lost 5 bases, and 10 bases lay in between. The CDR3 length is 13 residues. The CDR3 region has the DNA TGTGCCAGCTGTTCAGGGAATAATTCACCCCTCCACTTT. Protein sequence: CASCSGNNSPLHF.

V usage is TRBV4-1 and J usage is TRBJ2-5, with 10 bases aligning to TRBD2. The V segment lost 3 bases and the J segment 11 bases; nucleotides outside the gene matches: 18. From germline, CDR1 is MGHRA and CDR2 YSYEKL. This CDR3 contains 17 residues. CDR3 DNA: TGCGCCAGCAGCCATAGGCTAGCGGGGGCCCTCTACAATGAGCAGTACTTC. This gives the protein CASSHRLAGALYNEQYF.

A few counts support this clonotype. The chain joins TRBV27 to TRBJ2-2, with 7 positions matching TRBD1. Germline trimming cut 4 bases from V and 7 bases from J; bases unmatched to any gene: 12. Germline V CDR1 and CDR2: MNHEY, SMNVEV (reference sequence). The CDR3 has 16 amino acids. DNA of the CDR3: TGTGCCAGCAGTTCTACCTTGACAGGGAGTGGCGGGGAGCTGTTTTTT. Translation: CASSSTLTGSGGELFF.

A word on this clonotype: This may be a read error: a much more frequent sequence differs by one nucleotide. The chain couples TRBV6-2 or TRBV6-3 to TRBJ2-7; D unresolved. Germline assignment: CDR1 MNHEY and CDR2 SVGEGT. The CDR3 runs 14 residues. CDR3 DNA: TGTGCCAGAAGTTACCGGACCGCTACCTACGAGCAGTACTTC. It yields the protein CARSYRTATYEQYF.

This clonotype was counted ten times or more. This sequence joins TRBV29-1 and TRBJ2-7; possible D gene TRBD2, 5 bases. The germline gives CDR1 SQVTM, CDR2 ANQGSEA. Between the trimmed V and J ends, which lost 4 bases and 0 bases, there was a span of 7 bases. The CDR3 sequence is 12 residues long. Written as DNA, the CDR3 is TGCAGCGTTGGTCGGGGCTCCTACGAGCAGTACTTC. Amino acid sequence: CSVGRGSYEQYF.